The rows below give T cell receptor beta chains drawn from one sample of a study of CD8 T cells in ankylosing spondylitis. TCRdb reanalysed the 5' RACE reads using MiXCR and keeps one entry per CDR3 protein. The table has around 280,000 distinct CDR3 sequences, over 15% seen once. Sequenced sample: blood, either unsorted or a sorted T cell fraction (not recorded which). The source of these receptors is a male donor with ankylosing spondylitis or in good health (not recorded which). CDR3s include the opening cysteine and the closing phenylalanine or tryptophan. Rows may omit the clone size; those that give it use once, few, many or a size class.

TRBV28	.	TRBJ2-5	CASSFMTGPKETQYF
TRBV6-5	many	TRBJ2-1	CASSTGQGAYNEQFF
TRBV27	few	TRBJ2-5	CATARHVQETQYF
TRBV28	few	TRBJ1-5	CASSSGQGNSQPQHF
TRBV4-1	.	TRBJ2-3	CASSYSGTGGLSTDTQYF
TRBV7-9	.	TRBJ2-1	CASSERWTSRVHNEQFF
TRBV15	.	TRBJ2-2	CATSRDKGGELFF
TRBV5-1	.	TRBJ2-5	CASSHGEAGETQYF
TRBV20-1	.	TRBJ2-2	CSARSTGNTGELFF
TRBV6-6	once	TRBJ2-6	CASSPGAANVLTF
TRBV9	.	TRBJ2-3	CASSVAPGLAGGIDTQYF